The 2 T cell receptor beta chains in this list originate from one sample, sequenced in a study of blood T cell repertoires in COVID-19 (TCRdb year 2020). Library construction relied on the immunoSEQ multiplex PCR assay. Not all clones reach the TCRdb copy of this immuneACCESS table, which keeps in-frame sequences only. Checked studies attribute under half of the gap to unresolved V genes and leave the rest unexplained. The sample table records roughly 380,000 clones; over 85% of these occur just once. Jointly, the top ten make up 3% to 4.5% of the sample. Sequencing was done on a sample of peripheral blood. Every receptor here comes from a woman aged 55-70 years with COVID-19, enrolled during active disease.

The chain joins TRBV2 to TRBJ1-1, with D possibly matching TRBD1 (6 bases). The ends were cut back, 6 bases at V and 1 base at J, with 9 bases in the middle. Germline V gene sequence: CDR1 SNHLY, CDR2 FYNNEI. This CDR3 is built from 13 residues. The DNA for the CDR3 is TGTGCCAGCAGGGACAGAAAGAACACTGAAGCTTTCTTT. Its translation: CASRDRKNTEAFF.

As regards this clone: Within the sample, other DNA sequences also encode this same CDR3. This chain links TRBV12-3 or TRBV12-4 with TRBJ1-5; D unresolved. The CDR3 extends over 13 amino acids. V was pared by 4 bases and J by 0 bases, with 4 bases between. CDR3 protein: CASSSYSNQPQHF. Here the CDR3 DNA reads TGTGCCAGCAGTTCCTATAGCAATCAGCCCCAGCATTTT.